The rows below give T cell receptor beta chains drawn from one sample of a study of identical twins. In TCRdb, the 5' RACE reads were re-called with MiXCR into one record per CDR3 protein. Of about 920,000 distinct CDR3 sequences in the sample, approximately 13% were seen once. Separately, the same data were catalogued under a study of yellow fever vaccine responses in identical twins.

Sequencing input: PBMCs. The receptor set was obtained from a woman aged 18-29 years in good health. CDR3s include the opening cysteine and the closing phenylalanine or tryptophan. A D gene is named only where the DNA matches it firmly. Size tells how often a clone was seen (once, few, many) or the class of an expanded clone, and some rows leave it out.

clone_size	j_call	d_call	cdr3_length	v_call	cdr3_nt	cdr3_aa
few	TRBJ1-5	-	15	TRBV19	TGTGCCAGTAGTATCGGTAGAGGAAACAATCAGCCCCAGCATTTT	CASSIGRGNNQPQHF
-	TRBJ2-7	TRBD1	17	TRBV3-1	TGTGCCAGCAGCAACTATAACCGGGACAGGGGGGCCTACGAGCAGTACTTC	CASSNYNRDRGAYEQYF
many	TRBJ2-3	-	14	TRBV29-1	TGCAGCGTTGAGGTGACAGGTAGCACAGATACGCAGTATTTT	CSVEVTGSTDTQYF
few	TRBJ1-1	-	14	TRBV7-8	TGTGCCAGCAGATCCGCCGGGGGGCGGACTGAAGCTTTCTTT	CASRSAGGRTEAFF
many	TRBJ1-3	-	15	TRBV27	TGTGCCAGCAGTTTATCGACTGGGTCGGGAAACACCATATATTTT	CASSLSTGSGNTIYF
-	TRBJ1-1	TRBD1	15	TRBV3-1	TGTGCCAGCAGCCCCGGGTATACAGGGGGGAGAGAAGCTTTCTTT	CASSPGYTGGREAFF
many	TRBJ2-3	-	15	TRBV4-1	TGCGCCAGCAGCCATGGGACAATCAGCACAGATACGCAGTATTTT	CASSHGTISTDTQYF
-	TRBJ1-1	-	16	TRBV6-1	TGTGCCAGCAGTGAAAGGGCAGGGGAGGGGAACACTGAAGCTTTCTTT	CASSERAGEGNTEAFF
few	TRBJ2-7	TRBD2	13	TRBV12-5	TGTGCTAGTGGTTTAAGCGGGAGCTACGAGCAGTACTTC	CASGLSGSYEQYF
few	TRBJ2-2	-	15	TRBV6-4	TGTGCCAGCAGTGAGGAAAGTCGTTACACCGGGGAGCTGTTTTTT	CASSEESRYTGELFF
-	TRBJ2-7	-	16	TRBV6-5	TGTGCCAGCAGTTACTCGGGGTCAGGGCTAATCTACGAGCAGTACTTC	CASSYSGSGLIYEQYF